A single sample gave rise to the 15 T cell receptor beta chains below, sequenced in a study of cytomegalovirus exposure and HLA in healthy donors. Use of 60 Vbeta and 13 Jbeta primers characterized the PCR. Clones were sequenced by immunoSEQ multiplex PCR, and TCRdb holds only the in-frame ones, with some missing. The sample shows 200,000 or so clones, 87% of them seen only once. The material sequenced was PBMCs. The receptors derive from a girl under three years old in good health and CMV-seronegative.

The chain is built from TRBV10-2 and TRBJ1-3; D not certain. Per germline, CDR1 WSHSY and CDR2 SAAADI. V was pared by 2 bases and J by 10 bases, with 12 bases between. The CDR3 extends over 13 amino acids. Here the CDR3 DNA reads TGCGCCAGCAGTGAGGAAGAGGGAGTTACCATATATTTT. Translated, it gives CASSEEEGVTIYF.

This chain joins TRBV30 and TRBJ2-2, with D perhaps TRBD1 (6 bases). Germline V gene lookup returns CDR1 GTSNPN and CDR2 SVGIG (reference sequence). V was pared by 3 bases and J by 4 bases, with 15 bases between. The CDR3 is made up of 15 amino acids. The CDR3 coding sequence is TGTGCCTGGAGCCGCCAGGGGCACCTCACCGGGGAGCTGTTTTTT. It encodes CAWSRQGHLTGELFF.

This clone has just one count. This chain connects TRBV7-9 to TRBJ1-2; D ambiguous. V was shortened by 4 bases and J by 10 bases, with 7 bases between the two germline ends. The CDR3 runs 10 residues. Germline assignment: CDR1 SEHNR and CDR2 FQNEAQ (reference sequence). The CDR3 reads CASSSSNYTF. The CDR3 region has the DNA TGTGCCAGCAGCTCATCAAACTACACCTTC.

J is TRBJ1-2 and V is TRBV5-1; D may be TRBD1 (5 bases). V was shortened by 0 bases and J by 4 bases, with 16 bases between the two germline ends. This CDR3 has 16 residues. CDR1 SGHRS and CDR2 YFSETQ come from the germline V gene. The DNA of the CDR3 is TGCGCCAGCAGCTTGGCCATAACAGGCTCTCCCTATGGCTACACCTTC. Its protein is CASSLAITGSPYGYTF.

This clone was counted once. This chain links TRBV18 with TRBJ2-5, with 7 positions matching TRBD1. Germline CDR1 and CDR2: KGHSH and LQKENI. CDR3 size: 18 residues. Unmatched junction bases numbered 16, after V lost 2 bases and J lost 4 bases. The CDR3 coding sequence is TGTGCCAGCTCACCAGGTACCGAATTCTGGGACAGACGAGAGACCCAGTACTTC. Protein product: CASSPGTEFWDRRETQYF.

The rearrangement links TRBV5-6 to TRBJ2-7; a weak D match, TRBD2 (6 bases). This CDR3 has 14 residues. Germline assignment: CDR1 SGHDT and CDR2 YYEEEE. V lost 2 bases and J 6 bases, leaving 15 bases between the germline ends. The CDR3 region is CASSFFRGNTEQYF. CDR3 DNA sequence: TGTGCCAGCAGCTTCTTTCGGGGGAACACCGAGCAGTACTTC.

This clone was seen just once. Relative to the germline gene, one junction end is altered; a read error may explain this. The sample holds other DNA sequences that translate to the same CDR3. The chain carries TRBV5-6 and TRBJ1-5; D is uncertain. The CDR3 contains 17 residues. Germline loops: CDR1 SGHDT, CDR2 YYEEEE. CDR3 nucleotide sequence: TGTGCCAGCAGCTTGAAGGTGGAAGCCTATAGCAATCAGTCCCAGCATTTT. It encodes CASSLKVEAYSNQSQHF.

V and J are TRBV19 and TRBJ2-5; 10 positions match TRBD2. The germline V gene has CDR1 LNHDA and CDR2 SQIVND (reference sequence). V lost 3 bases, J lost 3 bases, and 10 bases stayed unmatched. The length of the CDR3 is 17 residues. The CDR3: CASSISAFSGRKETQYF. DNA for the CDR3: TGTGCCAGTAGTATTTCCGCCTTTAGCGGGAGGAAAGAGACCCAGTACTTC.

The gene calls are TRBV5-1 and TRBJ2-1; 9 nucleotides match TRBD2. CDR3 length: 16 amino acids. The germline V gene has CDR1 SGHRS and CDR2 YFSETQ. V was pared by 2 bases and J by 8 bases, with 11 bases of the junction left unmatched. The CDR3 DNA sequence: TGCGCCAGCAGCTTCTGGTTGGCGGGAGGGCTGGATGAGCAGTTCTTC. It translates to CASSFWLAGGLDEQFF.

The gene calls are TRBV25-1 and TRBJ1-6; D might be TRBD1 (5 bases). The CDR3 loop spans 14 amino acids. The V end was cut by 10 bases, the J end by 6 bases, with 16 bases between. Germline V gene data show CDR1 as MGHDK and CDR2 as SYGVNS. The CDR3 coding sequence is TGTGCCACCACGGGGGGTCGCTCTAATTCACCCCTCCACTTT. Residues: CATTGGRSNSPLHF. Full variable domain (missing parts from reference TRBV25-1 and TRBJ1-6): EADIYQTPRYLVIGTGKKITLECSQTMGHDKMYWYQQDPGMELHLIHYSYGVNSTEKGDLSSESTVSRIRTEHFPLTLESARPSHTSQYLCATTGGRSNSPLHFGNGTRLTVT.

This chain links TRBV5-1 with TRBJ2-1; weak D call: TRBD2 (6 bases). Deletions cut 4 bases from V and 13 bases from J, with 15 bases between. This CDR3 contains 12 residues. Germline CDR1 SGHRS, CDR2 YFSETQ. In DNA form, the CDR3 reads TGCGCCAGCAGCGTCCCGGGGGTTGGACAGTTCTTC. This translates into CASSVPGVGQFF.

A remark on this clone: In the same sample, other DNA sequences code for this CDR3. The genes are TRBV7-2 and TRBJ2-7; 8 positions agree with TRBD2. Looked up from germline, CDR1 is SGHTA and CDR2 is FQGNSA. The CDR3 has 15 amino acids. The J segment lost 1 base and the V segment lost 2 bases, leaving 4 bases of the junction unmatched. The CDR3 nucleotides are TGTGCCAGCAGCTTACTAGCGGGCGTATCCTACGAGCAGTACTTC. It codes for CASSLLAGVSYEQYF.

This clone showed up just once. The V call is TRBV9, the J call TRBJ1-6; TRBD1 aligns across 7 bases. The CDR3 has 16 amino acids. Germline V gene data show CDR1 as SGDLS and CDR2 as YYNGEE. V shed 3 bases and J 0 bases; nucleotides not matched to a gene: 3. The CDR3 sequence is CASSEGQSSYNSPLHF. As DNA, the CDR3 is TGTGCCAGCAGCGAGGGACAGAGCTCCTATAATTCACCCCTCCACTTT.

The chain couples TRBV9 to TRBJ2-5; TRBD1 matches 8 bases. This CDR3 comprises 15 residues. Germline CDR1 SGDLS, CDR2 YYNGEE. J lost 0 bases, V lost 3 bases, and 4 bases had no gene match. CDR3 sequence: CASSARQGYQETQYF. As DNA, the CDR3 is TGTGCCAGCAGCGCGAGACAGGGGTACCAAGAGACCCAGTACTTC.

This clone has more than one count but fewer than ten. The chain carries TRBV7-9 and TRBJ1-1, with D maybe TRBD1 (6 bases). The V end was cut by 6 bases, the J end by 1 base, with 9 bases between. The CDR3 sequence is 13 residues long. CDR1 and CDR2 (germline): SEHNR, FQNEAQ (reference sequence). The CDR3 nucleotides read TGTGCCAGCAGGCCGGGACAGAACACTGAAGCTTTCTTT. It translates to CASRPGQNTEAFF.